Shown below are 20 T cell receptor beta chains from a single sample sequenced in a study of beta chain features in type 1 diabetes. The investigators reverse transcribed all of the isolated RNA, so they sequenced expressed TCRB transcripts. Libraries were prepared by immunoSEQ multiplex PCR; TCRdb keeps only in-frame clonotypes and omits some of them. The profile shows 300,000 or so clones, roughly 8% of them singletons. Sequenced sample: central memory CD4+ T cells from blood. These receptors all stem from a woman aged 18 to 35 in good health.

V gene TRBV4-2 combines with J gene TRBJ2-2; maybe TRBD1 (6 bases). The V gene's germline CDR1 is LGHNA and CDR2 YNFKEQ. V was shortened by 4 bases and J by 0 bases, with 9 bases between the two germline ends. CDR3 length: 15 residues. CDR3 nucleotides: TGTGCCAGCAGCCGGGACAATGCGAACACCGGGGAGCTGTTTTTT. It encodes CASSRDNANTGELFF.

CDR3 sequence (DNA): TGTGCCAGCAGTGTCCTGACTAGCGGTGCCTACAATGAGCAGTTCTTC. It translates to CASSVLTSGAYNEQFF. The V call is TRBV28, the J call TRBJ2-1; 9 bases agree with TRBD2. This CDR3 has 16 residues. Per the germline V gene, CDR1 is MDHEN and CDR2 is SYDVKM. Unmatched junction bases numbered 7, after V lost 5 bases and J lost 2 bases.

The CDR3 DNA reads as TGTGCCACCAGCAGAGGAGGGGGCCGTAGGACCTACGAGCAGTACTTC. It is translated as CATSRGGGRRTYEQYF. The chain uses TRBV15 and TRBJ2-7; TRBD1 matches 7 bases. V shed 1 base and J 2 bases; nucleotides not matched to a gene: 8. Looked up from germline, CDR1 is LNHNV and CDR2 is YYDKDF (reference sequence). The CDR3 has 16 amino acids.

This clone was detected ten times or more. This sequence joins TRBV2 and TRBJ2-1, with 12 bases that match TRBD2. Per the germline V gene, CDR1 is SNHLY and CDR2 is FYNNEI. The CDR3 runs 14 residues. Losses at the gene ends were 10 bases for V and 5 bases for J; bases not matched to a gene: 6. The CDR3 DNA reads TGTGCCAACGCGGGACTAGCGGGTAACAATGAGCAGTTCTTC. It codes for CANAGLAGNNEQFF.

CDR3 nucleotide sequence: TGTGCCAGCAGTTACAGGGGGCTGGACGAAAACATTCAGTACTTC. Encoded protein: CASSYRGLDENIQYF. The chain carries TRBV2 and TRBJ2-4, with 9 bases matching TRBD1. CDR1 and CDR2 (germline): SNHLY, FYNNEI. This CDR3 is built from 15 residues. The junction had 7 bases not matched to a gene; V was cut back by 5 bases and J by 5 bases.

V usage is TRBV5-1 and J usage is TRBJ2-3, with a weak D call TRBD2 (5 bases). CDR3 size: 15 residues. The germline V gene encodes CDR1 SGHRS and CDR2 YFSETQ. V dropped 4 bases and J dropped 2 bases, with 14 bases sitting between them. The CDR3 is CASSMTLADTDTQYF. The CDR3 DNA is TGCGCCAGCAGCATGACCCTAGCAGACACAGATACGCAGTATTTT.

This clone was seen only a few times. V gene TRBV2 combines with J gene TRBJ2-3; D remains ambiguous. Germline V gene data show CDR1 as SNHLY and CDR2 as FYNNEI. Trimming left V 7 bases short and J 4 bases short, with 12 bases between. The CDR3 is 13 amino acids. CDR3 DNA sequence: TGTGCCAGCAACCCGACTGGTCCAGATACGCAGTATTTT. Its translation is CASNPTGPDTQYF.

This clone was counted only a few times. This sequence joins TRBV29-1 and TRBJ2-1; TRBD2 aligns across 7 bases. Germline-derived CDR1 and CDR2 are SQVTM and ANQGSEA. V was clipped by 1 base and J by 4 bases; unmatched bases: 16. The CDR3 runs 18 residues. The CDR3, as DNA: TGCAGCGTTGAAGGACTAGCCACACCGACCTCGGGGTACAATGAGCAGTTCTTC. Protein sequence: CSVEGLATPTSGYNEQFF.

In this sample, this clone turned up a few times. The chain uses TRBV7-9 and TRBJ2-1; 8 nucleotides line up with TRBD1. There are 15 residues in the CDR3. CDR1 SEHNR and CDR2 FQNEAQ come from the germline V gene (reference sequence). V trimming: 6 bases; J trimming: 6 bases; junction bases outside the gene matches: 10. CDR3 protein: CASSLRTGQTNEQFF. CDR3 bases: TGTGCCAGCAGTTTAAGGACAGGGCAAACCAATGAGCAGTTCTTC.

This clone occurred a few times. The gene calls are TRBV21-1 and TRBJ2-1; TRBD2, the table's D call, lacks a check against the DNA. TRBV21-1 counts as a pseudogene. The CDR3 is 18 residues long. The chain's CDR3 is CASSKNEASGRGDNEQFF. In nucleotides, the CDR3 is TGTGCCAGCAGCAAAAATGAGGCTAGCGGGAGAGGGGACAATGAGCAGTTCTTC.

This rearrangement joins TRBV29-1 to TRBJ1-2; TRBD1 might be the D (5 bases). V shed 7 bases and J shed 0 bases, with 30 bases lying between them. Germline CDR1 and CDR2: SQVTM and ANQGSEA. The CDR3 consists of 19 residues. The CDR3 DNA reads as TGCAGCGCCCTATCGTGGGGATCCGTAGGGACGGGCTCTAACTATGGCTACACCTTC. Amino acids: CSALSWGSVGTGSNYGYTF.

The V call is TRBV4-2, the J call TRBJ2-1; perhaps TRBD1 as D (6 bases). From germline, CDR1 is LGHNA and CDR2 YNFKEQ. Trimming cost V 2 bases and J 10 bases, with 18 bases left between them. The CDR3 runs to 15 residues. The chain's CDR3 is CASSQPGDILREQFF. CDR3 DNA sequence: TGTGCCAGCAGCCAACCAGGGGACATACTTCGAGAGCAGTTCTTC.

The chain couples TRBV27 to TRBJ2-4, with a weak D call TRBD2 (5 bases). This CDR3 has 16 amino acids. V lost 4 bases and J 1 base, leaving 14 bases between the germline ends. From germline, CDR1 is MNHEY and CDR2 SMNVEV (reference sequence). Written as DNA, the CDR3 is TGTGCCAGCAGTTCAGAGGGAGTTGGGGCCAAAAACATTCAGTACTTC. It translates to CASSSEGVGAKNIQYF.

The chain uses TRBV5-4 and TRBJ1-5, with D maybe TRBD1 (5 bases). The germline V gene encodes CDR1 SGHNT and CDR2 YYREEE (reference sequence). The V end was cut by 0 bases, the J end by 6 bases, with 7 bases between. The length of the CDR3 is 13 residues. The CDR3 coding sequence is TGTGCCAGCAGCTTGGGGGGCGGTCAGCCCCAGCATTTT. Amino acids: CASSLGGGQPQHF.

The CDR3 region has the DNA TGCGCCAGCAGCTTGAATTCGCTACAGGGGTTCGAAAAACTGTTTTTT. Its protein product is CASSLNSLQGFEKLFF. This chain links TRBV5-1 with TRBJ1-4, with 7 bases that match TRBD1. V lost 1 base, J lost 8 bases, and 11 bases stayed unmatched. CDR3 length: 16 residues. CDR1 and CDR2 (germline): SGHRS, YFSETQ.

The gene calls are TRBV6-6 and TRBJ2-1, with D unclear. This CDR3 spans 14 amino acids. Per germline, CDR1 MNHNY and CDR2 SVGAGI (reference sequence). Between the trimmed V and J ends, which lost 5 bases and 5 bases, there was a span of 13 bases. The CDR3 nucleotides read TGTGCCAGCAGTAGTGACTCTCTTGACAATGAGCAGTTCTTC. It specifies CASSSDSLDNEQFF.

This chain connects TRBV6-6 to TRBJ2-7; 11 nucleotides line up with TRBD1. V lost 6 bases and J lost 7; bases outside the gene matches: 5. The CDR3 is 13 residues long. Germline V gene lookup returns CDR1 MNHNY and CDR2 SVGAGI (reference sequence). In DNA, the CDR3 is TGTGCCAGCAGCGGACAGGGGGCCGGTGAGCAGTACTTC. Translated, it gives CASSGQGAGEQYF.

This clone was picked up a small number of times. The chain carries TRBV5-1 and TRBJ1-1, with 9 bases identical to TRBD1. The trim removed 4 bases at V and 0 bases at J, leaving 16 bases unmatched. The CDR3 consists of 19 residues. Germline assignment: CDR1 SGHRS and CDR2 YFSETQ. The CDR3 sequence: CASSPTIKGTGNMNTEAFF. In DNA form, the CDR3 reads TGCGCCAGCAGCCCCACGATTAAAGGGACAGGGAATATGAACACTGAAGCTTTCTTT.

This clone was seen repeatedly, ten times or more. The genes are TRBV7-8 and TRBJ1-4; D is uncertain. Germline V gene data show CDR1 as SGHVS and CDR2 as FQNEAQ. This CDR3 is built from 15 residues. V was trimmed by 1 base and J by 2 bases, leaving 8 bases between them. The CDR3 is CASSLGEWTNEKLFF. The CDR3 DNA is TGTGCCAGCAGCTTAGGGGAGTGGACTAATGAAAAACTGTTTTTT.

This clone was detected only a few times. This chain connects TRBV27 to TRBJ2-7, with D unclear. Germline CDR1 is MNHEY and CDR2 is SMNVEV (reference sequence). The CDR3 has 18 amino acids. Between the trimmed V and J ends, which lost 5 bases and 3 bases, there was a span of 26 bases. CDR3 loop: CASSPIPPRWRSNYEQYF. The DNA of the CDR3 is TGTGCCAGCAGTCCAATACCCCCGCGCTGGCGGAGCAACTACGAGCAGTACTTC.